This T cell receptor (beta chain) is drawn from a study of neurological immune-mediated disorders. This clonotype is labeled medium-sized. The antigen remains undetermined. Findings of the study overall: Phylogenetic grouping assigned the repertoires of 18 of 34 multiple sclerosis patients to a single related-CDR3 cluster, representing a possible signature. No link was found between any clinical or MRI feature and the multiple sclerosis repertoire cluster.

Synthesis of cDNA was carried out by template-switch 5'RACE. The reaction used 10-nucleotide random UMIs. MiXCR, applied by TCRdb to the 5' RACE reads, yields one record per CDR3 protein. Of some 66,000 distinct CDR3 sequences in the sample, approximately 4.1% are singletons; the top ten hold under 3%. Unsorted libraries were generated from 2 million PBMCs. These cells had been stored in RNAlater at -80 C. Sequenced input: PBMCs. The sequence derives from a middle-aged man with multiple sclerosis.

The CDR3 coding sequence is TGTGCCAGCAGCTTAGGGATCGGGTACAATGAGCAGTTCTTC. It is translated as CASSLGIGYNEQFF. J is TRBJ2-1 and V is TRBV7-9, with unresolved D. With 1 base removed from V and 4 bases from J, the gap between germline ends came to 8 bases. Germline CDR1 SEHNR, CDR2 FQNEAQ (reference sequence). This CDR3 spans 14 amino acids.